Each of the 32 T cell receptor beta chains below was sequenced from the same sample in a study of T cell repertoires in cytomegalovirus infection. TCRdb re-called the reads through MiXCR, storing one row per CDR3 protein. Among some 180,000 distinct CDR3 sequences listed, roughly 9.8% were seen once. The sample comprised PBMCs. All receptors derive from a human donor in good health (CMV status not recorded). Some clones in this sample may be carry-over from other donors' samples.

This clonotype was picked up many times. The V and J genes are TRBV7-2 and TRBJ2-3, with 8 bases fitting TRBD1. J gave up 3 bases and V 5 bases, and 7 bases lay outside the gene matches. The CDR3 contains 15 residues. The germline gives CDR1 SGHTA, CDR2 FQGNSA. CDR3 sequence (DNA): TGTGCCAGCAGCGCTAGACAGGGGTGGACAGATACGCAGTATTTT. Protein product: CASSARQGWTDTQYF.

This clonotype was detected a few times. The rearrangement links TRBV19 to TRBJ2-1, with D tentatively TRBD1 (6 bases). Germline V gene sequence: CDR1 LNHDA, CDR2 SQIVND (reference sequence). The CDR3 has 13 amino acids. Trimming shortened V by 3 bases and J by 6 bases, and 9 bases separated the two germline ends. CDR3 in amino acids: CASSMRGSNEQFF. CDR3 DNA sequence: TGTGCCAGTAGTATGAGGGGGTCCAATGAGCAGTTCTTC. The full variable domain, with the rest looked up from reference TRBV19 and TRBJ2-1, is DGGITQSPKYLFRKEGQNVTLSCEQNLNHDAMYWYRQDPGQGLRLIYYSQIVNDFQKGDIAEGYSVSREKKESFPLTVTSAQKNPTAFYLCASSMRGSNEQFFGPGTRLTVL.

This clonotype was counted between two and nine times. The rearrangement joins TRBV2 to TRBJ2-1; the D gene is possibly TRBD1 (6 bases). The CDR3 contains 12 residues. Germline V gene data show CDR1 as SNHLY and CDR2 as FYNNEI. V was cut by 5 bases and J by 5 bases, with 7 bases left in between. The CDR3 DNA is TGTGCCAGCAGTTGGGACAACAATGAGCAGTTCTTC. Translated, it gives CASSWDNNEQFF. Combining the CDR3 with reference TRBV2 and TRBJ2-1 gives the whole variable domain EPEVTQTPSHQVTQMGQEVILRCVPISNHLYFYWYRQILGQKVEFLVSFYNNEISEKSEIFDDQFSVERPDGSNFTLKIRSTKLEDSAMYFCASSWDNNEQFFGPGTRLTVL.

This clonotype was detected a few times. This chain uses TRBV20-1 with TRBJ2-7; 10 bases map to TRBD2. The CDR3 runs 16 residues. The V and J ends lost 0 bases and 0 bases, in that order; junction bases with no gene match: 5. In germline, CDR1 is DFQATT, CDR2 SNEGSKA (reference sequence). The CDR3 sequence: CSARDPLAGASYEQYF. The CDR3, as DNA: TGCAGTGCTAGAGATCCTCTAGCGGGAGCCTCCTACGAGCAGTACTTC.

This clonotype came up many times. V is TRBV30 and J is TRBJ2-3; 9 positions agree with TRBD2. Germline V CDR1 and CDR2: GTSNPN, SVGIG (reference sequence). The CDR3 has 15 amino acids. J was trimmed by 2 bases and V by 4 bases; bases with no gene match: 7. In DNA form, the CDR3 reads TGTGCCTGGAACTCAGCGGGAGGAGCCACAGATACGCAGTATTTT. It specifies CAWNSAGGATDTQYF.

There are many counts of this clonotype. The CDR3 nucleotides are TGTGCCAGCAGCCTACGGACCTATGGCTACACCTTC. Translated: CASSLRTYGYTF. The V and J genes are TRBV7-8 and TRBJ1-2; D ambiguous. The V gene's germline CDR1 is SGHVS and CDR2 FQNEAQ. V was cut by 5 bases and J by 4 bases, with 8 bases left in between. The CDR3 consists of 12 residues.

This clonotype was observed many times. V and J are TRBV2 and TRBJ2-1; 11 nucleotides line up with TRBD2. V lost 6 bases to trimming and J lost 4 bases; unmatched junction nucleotides: 11. CDR1 SNHLY and CDR2 FYNNEI come from the germline V gene. The CDR3 is made up of 17 amino acids. The CDR3 loop is CASSLHVSSGGYNEQFF. CDR3 coding DNA: TGTGCCAGCAGCCTCCACGTCTCTAGCGGGGGGTACAATGAGCAGTTCTTC.

This chain connects TRBV19 to TRBJ2-4; D might be TRBD2 (6 bases). This CDR3 region has 14 residues. Germline lookup yields CDR1 LNHDA and CDR2 SQIVND (reference sequence). V was clipped by 6 bases and J by 5 bases, with 14 bases between them. In DNA form, the CDR3 reads TGTGCCAGTAGGAGAACGGGAGTAGAAAACATTCAGTACTTC. It translates to CASRRTGVENIQYF.

This clonotype was counted many times. V usage is TRBV28 and J usage is TRBJ2-1, with D possibly being TRBD2 (5 bases). The length of the CDR3 is 11 residues. The ends were cut back, 10 bases at V and 6 bases at J, with 10 bases in the middle. Germline CDR1 MDHEN, CDR2 SYDVKM. DNA for the CDR3: TGTGCCAACGCCCGGGGCAATGAGCAGTTCTTC. It codes for CANARGNEQFF.

V usage is TRBV28 and J usage is TRBJ1-1, with 10 bases identical to TRBD1. Germline CDR1 and CDR2: MDHEN and SYDVKM. CDR3 size: 15 residues. V shed 5 bases and J 5 bases; nucleotides not matched to a gene: 8. The CDR3 DNA reads as TGTGCCAGCAGTCGGCCGGGACAGGGGTCTACTGAAGCTTTCTTT. Protein: CASSRPGQGSTEAFF.

The rearrangement joins TRBV19 to TRBJ1-5; tentatively, D is TRBD1 (6 bases). The CDR3 extends over 14 amino acids. Germline CDR1 LNHDA, CDR2 SQIVND (reference sequence). V was clipped by 5 bases and J by 2 bases, with 10 bases between them. For the CDR3, the DNA is TGTGCCAGTAGTGGGACATCGGGCAATCAGCCCCAGCATTTT. This codes for CASSGTSGNQPQHF.

This clonotype was observed at least ten times. CDR3 amino acids: CASSLASGGRTYEQYF. The CDR3 DNA reads TGTGCCAGCAGCTTAGCTAGCGGGGGTCGAACCTACGAGCAGTACTTC. The chain combines TRBV7-2 with TRBJ2-7, with 9 bases matching TRBD2. From germline, CDR1 is SGHTA and CDR2 FQGNSA. Losses at the gene ends were 0 bases for V and 2 bases for J; bases not matched to a gene: 5. This CDR3 spans 16 amino acids.

For this clonotype: Its ends do not fully match the called genes, so a read error is possible. The chain joins TRBV20-1 to TRBJ1-2; 7 nucleotides agree with TRBD1. Germline loops: CDR1 DFQATT, CDR2 SNEGSKA (reference sequence). CDR3 size: 15 residues. CDR3 residues: CSLDRDSETNYGYAF. The CDR3 coding sequence is TGCAGTCTAGACCGGGACAGCGAAACTAACTATGGCTACGCCTTC.

The rearrangement joins TRBV12-3 or TRBV12-4 to TRBJ2-1; 10 bases match TRBD2. This CDR3 has 15 amino acids. V shed 5 bases, J shed 9 bases, and the junction held 10 bases outside the gene matches. CDR3 protein: CASSPDEAGGPEQFF. The DNA of the CDR3 is TGTGCCAGCAGTCCCGACGAAGCGGGGGGGCCTGAGCAGTTCTTC.

This clonotype has at least ten counts. The chain couples TRBV11-2 to TRBJ2-2; the D gene is possibly TRBD2 (5 bases). In germline, CDR1 is SGHAT, CDR2 FQNNGV. Deletions cut 5 bases from V and 6 bases from J, with 16 bases between. This CDR3 is built from 15 residues. In nucleotides, the CDR3 is TGTGCCAGCAGCCCCCGGGGAGCACTGGCCGGGGAGCTGTTTTTT. Its translation: CASSPRGALAGELFF.

This clonotype was counted ten times or more. The chain links TRBV20-1 to TRBJ2-5; no clear D gene. Trimming removed 6 bases at V and 1 base at J, with 9 bases between. In germline, CDR1 is DFQATT, CDR2 SNEGSKA (reference sequence). This CDR3 is 12 amino acids long. CDR3 DNA: TGCAGTGCCGCTCGGGCCCAAGAGACCCAGTACTTC. The encoded protein is CSAARAQETQYF.

The chain is built from TRBV5-6 and TRBJ1-2; tentative D call: TRBD1 (5 bases). The CDR3 covers 17 residues. CDR1 is SGHDT and CDR2 is YYEEEE in the germline V gene. Trimming removed 0 bases at V and 4 bases at J, with 19 bases between. CDR3 nucleotides: TGTGCCAGCAGCTTGGAAGAGAACCGGGACGGCATCTATGGCTACACCTTC. This codes for CASSLEENRDGIYGYTF.

This clonotype was observed a handful of times. The gene calls are TRBV29-1 and TRBJ1-1, with D tentatively TRBD1 (5 bases). Deletions cut 6 bases from V and 2 bases from J, with 16 bases between. The germline V gene encodes CDR1 SQVTM and CDR2 ANQGSEA. This CDR3 is built from 14 residues. The CDR3: CSVGVGGGNTEAFF. The DNA for the CDR3 is TGCAGCGTGGGTGTCGGGGGGGGAAACACTGAAGCTTTCTTT.

This chain uses TRBV5-1 with TRBJ2-5, with D possibly matching TRBD1 (6 bases). Germline CDR1 and CDR2: SGHRS and YFSETQ. Trimming took 4 bases from V and 2 from J, leaving 18 bases between them. There are 16 residues in the CDR3. The CDR3 spells CASSTDQGHSQETQYF. The CDR3 DNA is TGCGCCAGCAGCACCGACCAGGGACACTCTCAAGAGACCCAGTACTTC.

This rearrangement joins TRBV10-3 to TRBJ2-2; TRBD2 aligns across 14 bases. The germline V gene encodes CDR1 ENHRY and CDR2 SYGVKD. The length of the CDR3 is 15 residues. The trim removed 8 bases at V and 6 bases at J, leaving 5 bases unmatched. DNA of the CDR3: TGTGCCATCGGGACTAGCGGGAGTTTCGCCGGGGAGCTGTTTTTT. Encoded protein: CAIGTSGSFAGELFF.

J is TRBJ1-6 and V is TRBV30; D might be TRBD1 (5 bases). The CDR3 has 14 residues. From germline, CDR1 is GTSNPN and CDR2 SVGIG (reference sequence). V lost 0 bases and J 10 bases, leaving 13 bases between the germline ends. The CDR3 reads CAWSVRQGRSPLHF. The CDR3 DNA follows: TGTGCCTGGAGTGTACGGCAGGGAAGATCACCCCTCCACTTT.

This clonotype was seen many times. The chain recombines TRBV7-9 with TRBJ1-6, with TRBD1 matching 10 bases. CDR1 is SEHNR, CDR2 FQNEAQ, per germline (reference sequence). Trimming removed 3 bases from V and 9 bases from J; junction bases left unmatched: 11. This CDR3 comprises 17 residues. This chain's CDR3 is CASSFHERQGASSPLHF. CDR3 nucleotide sequence: TGTGCCAGCAGCTTCCATGAACGACAGGGGGCTAGTTCACCCCTCCACTTT.

V usage is TRBV18 and J usage is TRBJ2-3, with unresolved D. V was pared by 3 bases and J by 1 base, with 11 bases between. Germline V gene sequence: CDR1 KGHSH, CDR2 LQKENI. This CDR3 is built from 15 residues. CDR3 sequence (DNA): TGTGCCAGCTCACCCAGACACCCGGGCACAGATACGCAGTATTTT. Protein product: CASSPRHPGTDTQYF.

This clonotype was found many times. The chain combines TRBV7-2 with TRBJ1-1; 7 nucleotides match TRBD1. CDR3 length equals 13 residues. Trimming cost V 4 bases and J 11 bases; bases outside gene matches: 10. Germline V gene data show CDR1 as SGHTA and CDR2 as FQGNSA. The CDR3 DNA is TGTGCCAGCAGCTGGAGGGAGGGACAGCCGGCTTTCTTT. Translation gives CASSWREGQPAFF.

This clonotype was observed a few times. The chain employs TRBV28 and TRBJ1-1; TRBD1 might be the D (6 bases). Germline V CDR1 and CDR2: MDHEN, SYDVKM. The CDR3 spans 17 residues. Between the trimmed V and J ends, which lost 3 bases and 3 bases, there was a span of 20 bases. CDR3 coding DNA: TGTGCCAGCAGTTTTTTGGGCCAAGGGGGGTTTGACACTGAAGCTTTCTTT. Its translation is CASSFLGQGGFDTEAFF. Full variable domain (remainder filled in from reference TRBV28 and TRBJ1-1): DVKVTQSSRYLVKRTGEKVFLECVQDMDHENMFWYRQDPGLGLRLIYFSYDVKMKEKGDIPEGYSVSREKKERFSLILESASTNQTSMYLCASSFLGQGGFDTEAFFGQGTRLTVV.

This clonotype was seen repeatedly, ten times or more. The chain recombines TRBV7-2 with TRBJ2-5; 9 nucleotides align to TRBD1. The V segment lost 2 bases and the J segment 4 bases; nucleotides outside the gene matches: 8. The length of the CDR3 is 16 residues. In germline, CDR1 is SGHTA, CDR2 FQGNSA. CDR3 amino acids: CASSLNGQGHPETQYF. Here the CDR3 DNA reads TGTGCCAGCAGCTTAAACGGACAGGGGCACCCAGAGACCCAGTACTTC.

There are a few counts of this clonotype. The V call is TRBV9, the J call TRBJ2-3; unclear D gene. CDR1 SGDLS and CDR2 YYNGEE come from the germline V gene. The CDR3 length is 13 residues. V was cut by 4 bases and J by 2 bases, with 8 bases left in between. The CDR3 loop is CASSPNPTDTQYF. In nucleotides, the CDR3 is TGTGCCAGCAGCCCTAATCCCACAGATACGCAGTATTTT.

This clonotype was picked up a small number of times. The chain links TRBV20-1 to TRBJ2-7; D tentatively fits TRBD1 or TRBD2 (5 bases each). In germline, CDR1 is DFQATT, CDR2 SNEGSKA (reference sequence). V gave up 6 bases and J gave up 5 bases, with 17 bases separating them. The CDR3 is made up of 13 amino acids. The CDR3 bases are TGCAGTGCCGGGACGGCCATGAGGAACGAGCAGTACTTC. It specifies CSAGTAMRNEQYF.

This clonotype was observed a few times. The chain combines TRBV28 with TRBJ1-2; 8 bases fit TRBD1. V gave up 5 bases and J gave up 3 bases; unmatched junction bases: 2. Per germline, CDR1 MDHEN and CDR2 SYDVKM. This CDR3 is 13 amino acids long. The CDR3, as DNA: TGTGCCAGCAGTGAGACAGGGGACTATGGCTACACCTTC. Protein: CASSETGDYGYTF.

This clonotype has at least ten counts. The chain joins TRBV7-9 to TRBJ2-1, with D tentatively TRBD1 (6 bases). CDR3 length: 16 residues. V was cut by 5 bases and J by 2 bases, with 16 bases left in between. Germline V CDR1 and CDR2: SEHNR, FQNEAQ (reference sequence). The CDR3 nucleotides are TGTGCCAGCAGCAAACTAACAGGGAAGCCCTACAATGAGCAGTTCTTC. Residues: CASSKLTGKPYNEQFF.

The chain joins TRBV14 to TRBJ2-3; TRBD1 agrees at 7 bases. In germline, CDR1 is SGHDN, CDR2 FVKESK. V shed 4 bases and J 6 bases; nucleotides not matched to a gene: 4. There are 13 residues in the CDR3. CDR3 region: CASSPSGQDTQYF. CDR3 DNA sequence: TGTGCCAGCAGCCCGTCGGGACAGGATACGCAGTATTTT.

This clonotype was counted a few times. The chain is built from TRBV6-2 or TRBV6-3 and TRBJ2-7; no clear D. Trimming pared 0 bases from V and 2 bases from J, leaving 8 bases between. CDR3 length: 14 residues. The germline V gene encodes CDR1 MNHEY and CDR2 SVGEGT. Here the CDR3 reads CASSYSGNAYEQYF. CDR3 DNA sequence: TGTGCCAGCAGTTACTCAGGGAATGCCTACGAGCAGTACTTC.